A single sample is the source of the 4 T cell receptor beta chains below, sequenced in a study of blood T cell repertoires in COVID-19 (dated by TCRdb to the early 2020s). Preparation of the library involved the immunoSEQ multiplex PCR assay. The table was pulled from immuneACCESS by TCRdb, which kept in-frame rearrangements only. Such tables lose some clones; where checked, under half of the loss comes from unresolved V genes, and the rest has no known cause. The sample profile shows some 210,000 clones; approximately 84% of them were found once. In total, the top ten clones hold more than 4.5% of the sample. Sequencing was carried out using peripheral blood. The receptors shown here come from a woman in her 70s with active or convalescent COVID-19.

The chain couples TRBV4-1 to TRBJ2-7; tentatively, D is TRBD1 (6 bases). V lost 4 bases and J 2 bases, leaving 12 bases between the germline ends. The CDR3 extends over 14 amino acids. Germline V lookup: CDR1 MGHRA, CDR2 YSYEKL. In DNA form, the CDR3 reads TGCGCCAGCAGCCGTACAGGGACCACCTACGAGCAGTACTTC. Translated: CASSRTGTTYEQYF.

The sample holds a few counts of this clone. The CDR3 DNA follows: TGTGCCAGCAGTGAATTCGGACAGGGGCTTGGATCACCCCTCCACTTT. Translating it yields CASSEFGQGLGSPLHF. This chain uses TRBV6-1 with TRBJ1-6; 9 bases align to TRBD1. The CDR3 extends over 16 amino acids. Trimming at V came to 2 bases and at J to 10 bases, leaving 9 bases not matched to a gene. Germline V gives CDR1 MNHNS, CDR2 SASEGT.

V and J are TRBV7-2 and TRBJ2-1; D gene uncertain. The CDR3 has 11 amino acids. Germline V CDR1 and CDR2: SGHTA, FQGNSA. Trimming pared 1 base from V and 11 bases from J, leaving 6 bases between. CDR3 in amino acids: CASSLGLQQFF. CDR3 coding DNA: TGTGCCAGCAGCTTAGGTCTCCAGCAGTTCTTC. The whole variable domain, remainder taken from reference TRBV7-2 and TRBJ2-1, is GAGVSQSPSNKVTEKGKDVELRCDPISGHTALYWYRQSLGQGLEFLIYFQGNSAPDKSGLPSDRFSAERTGGSVSTLTIQRTQQEDSAVYLCASSLGLQQFFGPGTRLTVL.

The CDR3 loop reads CASSLLGVAGVGEQYF. CDR3 coding DNA: TGTGCCAGCAGCCTCCTCGGGGTAGCGGGAGTAGGAGAGCAGTACTTC. The chain combines TRBV14 with TRBJ2-7, with 9 bases fitting TRBD2. This CDR3 has 16 amino acids. With 4 bases clipped from V and 7 bases from J, the junction kept 14 bases outside the gene matches. Germline CDR1 reads SGHDN; CDR2 reads FVKESK.